This T cell receptor beta chain was identified in a study of T cells in narcolepsy. Study context: Donors had narcolepsy type 1 or type 2, or were healthy controls.

Method: immunoSEQ multiplex PCR; TCRdb's copy keeps in-frame clones and lacks some. Of over 25,000 clones in the sample, about 90% were seen once. A remark on this clone: Its matching antigen is unknown.

Germline V gene lookup returns CDR1 MNHEY and CDR2 SVGAGI. V lost 6 bases and J 2 bases, leaving 17 bases between the germline ends. The CDR3 length is 15 residues. Study-wide findings and caveats: HCRT-specific and TRIB2-specific autoreactive clonotypes appeared among same-patient CSF and blood CD4+ clonotypes. In some patient and control memory CD4+ samples, autoreactive clones were absent.

This receptor was obtained from a human donor with narcolepsy. The sequencing sample was made of CD45RA- memory CD4+ T cells from PBMCs. The chain is built from TRBV6-5 and TRBJ2-7, with D possibly TRBD2 on 7 matching bases. The CDR3, as DNA: TGTGCCAGCAGAAAGGGGGGGGGCTGGCCCTACGAGCAGTACTTC. Protein product: CASRKGGGWPYEQYF.